This T cell receptor beta chain was retrieved from a study of cytomegalovirus exposure and HLA in healthy donors. Produced via immunoSEQ multiplex PCR; TCRdb's table is partial and in-frame only. The repertoire consists of about 56,000 clones, with approximately 94% occurring once and the leading ten covering about 1%. The V gene lost 0 bases and the J gene lost 4 bases, with 9 bases spanning the gap. Germline V gene sequence: CDR1 MDHEN, CDR2 SYDVKM. The CDR3 loop spans 15 amino acids. The study, taken as a whole, reports: A few chains tied to CMV proved CMV antigen-specific in vitro. The investigators catalogued 150 to 200 TCR beta chains as cytomegalovirus-associated.

For this clone: Antigen specificity is unknown.

It was the approximately 120-subject validation cohort, separate from the approximately 690-subject first cohort, to which the donors belonged. J is TRBJ2-2 and V is TRBV28; TRBD2 might be the D (6 bases). The receptor comes from a man younger than 30 in good health and CMV-seronegative. The sequenced material came from PBMCs. Here the CDR3 reads CASSLWGGTTGELFF. The CDR3 DNA follows: TGTGCCAGCAGTTTATGGGGGGGAACCACCGGGGAGCTGTTTTTT.